The source of this T cell receptor beta chain is a study of T cell repertoires in cytomegalovirus infection. Study information: Alongside well-studied HLA-B-restricted CMV epitopes, recently identified HLA-C-restricted CMV epitopes were also used. Indications of both CMV infection and matching HLA type were provided by public TCR beta signatures. Findings of the study overall: Cumulative public TCR beta family frequency identified carriers of CMV plus the relevant HLA. HLA-C-restricted TCR beta clonotypes specific for CMV led the ex vivo response.

The CDR3 spans 17 residues. The V segment lost 0 bases and the J segment 2 bases; nucleotides outside the gene matches: 9. The germline V gene has CDR1 MGHRA and CDR2 YSYEKL. TCRdb reanalysed the reads using MiXCR and keeps one entry per CDR3 protein. The profile shows around 34,000 distinct CDR3 sequences, about 50% of them singletons. As to this clonotype: Its cognate antigen is unknown.

Specimen: CD8+ T cells from cultured PBMCs, collected from culture after CMV antigen stimulation. The chain recombines TRBV4-1 with TRBJ1-1, with TRBD1 matching 7 bases. The clonotype originates from a human donor in good health (CMV status not recorded). Some clones in this sample may be carry-over from other donors' samples. The CDR3, as DNA: TGCGCCAGCAGCCAAGACCGCAGGGGACAGAAAAACACTGAAGCTTTCTTT. Its protein product is CASSQDRRGQKNTEAFF.